This T cell receptor (beta chain) was sequenced for a study of cytomegalovirus exposure and HLA in healthy donors. Per germline, CDR1 SGHTS and CDR2 YDEGEE. This CDR3 comprises 14 residues. V lost 6 bases to trimming and J lost 8 bases; unmatched junction nucleotides: 11. 13 Jbeta primers and 60 Vbeta primers were used for the PCR. The table came from immunoSEQ multiplex PCR; TCRdb's copy has only in-frame clones and leaves some out. The table includes 100,000 to 150,000 clones, over 8% detected once. Sequenced material: PBMCs. The TCR sequence derives from a man between 35 and 55 years old in good health and CMV-seronegative. The J gene is TRBJ1-2, the V gene TRBV5-8, with 9 bases fitting TRBD1. CDR3 protein: CASTPRDRVSGYTF. The CDR3 nucleotides are TGTGCCAGCACGCCCCGGGACAGGGTCTCCGGCTACACCTTC.